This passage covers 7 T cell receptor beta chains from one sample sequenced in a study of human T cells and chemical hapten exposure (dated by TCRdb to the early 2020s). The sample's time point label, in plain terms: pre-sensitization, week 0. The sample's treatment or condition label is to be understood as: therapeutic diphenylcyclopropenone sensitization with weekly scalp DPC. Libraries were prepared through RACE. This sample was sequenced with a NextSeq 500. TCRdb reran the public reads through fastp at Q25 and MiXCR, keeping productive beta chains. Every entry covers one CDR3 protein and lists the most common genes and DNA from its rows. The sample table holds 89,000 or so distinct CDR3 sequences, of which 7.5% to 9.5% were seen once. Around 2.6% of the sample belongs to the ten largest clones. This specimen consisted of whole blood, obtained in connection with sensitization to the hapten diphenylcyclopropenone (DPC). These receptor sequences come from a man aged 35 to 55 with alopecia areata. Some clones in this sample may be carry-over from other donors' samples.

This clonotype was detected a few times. The CDR3 sequence is CASSERPGLADSQETQYF. The CDR3 DNA reads as TGCGCCAGCAGTGAGAGGCCGGGACTAGCGGACTCACAAGAGACCCAGTACTTC. The chain recombines TRBV10-1 with TRBJ2-5; 11 bases agree with TRBD2. The CDR3 sequence is 18 residues long. Losses at the gene ends were 2 bases for V and 2 bases for J; bases not matched to a gene: 10. The germline gives CDR1 WNHNN, CDR2 SYGVQD (reference sequence).

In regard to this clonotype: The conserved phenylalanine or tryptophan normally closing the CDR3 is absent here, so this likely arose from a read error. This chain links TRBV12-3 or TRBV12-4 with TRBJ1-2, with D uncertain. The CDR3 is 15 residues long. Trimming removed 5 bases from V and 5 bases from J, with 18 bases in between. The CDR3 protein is CASSPRQLRSYGYTS. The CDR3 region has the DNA TGTGCCAGCAGTCCCCGACAACTGCGTTCTTATGGCTACACCTCC.

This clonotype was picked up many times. DNA of the CDR3: TGCGCCAGCAGCTTGACAGGAACTAACTATGGCTACACCTTC. Encoded protein: CASSLTGTNYGYTF. The rearrangement joins TRBV5-1 to TRBJ1-2; perhaps TRBD1 as D (5 bases). Germline loops: CDR1 SGHRS, CDR2 YFSETQ. Trimming stripped 1 base from V and 0 bases from J, with 7 bases between. There are 14 residues in the CDR3. The variable domain in full, with the rest retrieved from reference TRBV5-1 and TRBJ1-2, is KAGVTQTPRYLIKTRGQQVTLSCSPISGHRSVSWYQQTPGQGLQFLFEYFSETQRNKGNFPGRFSGRQFSNSRSEMNVSTLELGDSALYLCASSLTGTNYGYTFGSGTRLTVV.

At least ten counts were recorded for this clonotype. The CDR3 bases are TGCGCCAGCAGCCAAGAATGGCTGGGACTAGCGGCGAACACCGGGGAGCTGTTTTTT. It encodes CASSQEWLGLAANTGELFF. V usage is TRBV4-3 and J usage is TRBJ2-2; 11 bases line up with TRBD2. This CDR3 region has 19 residues. CDR1 LGHNA and CDR2 YSLEER come from the germline V gene. After removal of 0 bases from V and 0 bases from J, the junction contained 6 bases not matched to a gene.

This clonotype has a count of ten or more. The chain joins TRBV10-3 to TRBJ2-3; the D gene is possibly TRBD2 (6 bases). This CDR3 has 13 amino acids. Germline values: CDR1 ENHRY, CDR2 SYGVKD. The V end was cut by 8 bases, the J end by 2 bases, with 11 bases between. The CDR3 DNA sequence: TGTGCCATCCGGGGAGGAGTCACAGATACGCAGTATTTT. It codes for CAIRGGVTDTQYF.

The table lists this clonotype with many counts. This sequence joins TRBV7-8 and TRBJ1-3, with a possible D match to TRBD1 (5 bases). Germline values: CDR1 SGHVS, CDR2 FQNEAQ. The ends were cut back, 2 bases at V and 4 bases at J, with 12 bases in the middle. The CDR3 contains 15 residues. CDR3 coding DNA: TGTGCCAGCAGCTTATTATCTGGGGACGGAAACACCATATATTTT. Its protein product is CASSLLSGDGNTIYF.

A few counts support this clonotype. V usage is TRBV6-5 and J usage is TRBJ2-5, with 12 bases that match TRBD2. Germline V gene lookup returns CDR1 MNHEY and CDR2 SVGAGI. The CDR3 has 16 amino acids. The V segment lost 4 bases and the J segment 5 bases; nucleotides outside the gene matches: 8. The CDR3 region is CASSSVTSGRGETQYF. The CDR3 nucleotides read TGTGCCAGCAGTTCCGTGACTAGCGGGAGAGGCGAGACCCAGTACTTC.